The entry below describes one T cell receptor beta chain. Stated time point: after trial treatment. Specified treatment: LDRT plus nivolumab, ipilimumab, low-dose cyclophosphamide and aspirin (RACIN trial). The data derive from a study of low-dose radiotherapy and immunotherapy resistance in tumors. Study overall: 1 Gy per fraction was delivered to Cohort 2 every two weeks, for 13 Gy total over 26 weeks.

With TRAV- and TRBV-specific primers, first-strand cDNA was made, covering the alpha and beta chains. Over about 19 PCR cycles, TCRs were amplified from a constant-region primer and V-primer adapter. Each CDR3 protein is one row after TCRdb ran MiXCR on the reads. This table has roughly 90,000 distinct CDR3 sequences, 20% to 25% appearing once. J lost 9 bases, V lost 7 bases, and 15 bases had no gene match. The CDR3 totals 15 residues. Germline V lookup: CDR1 SGHDT, CDR2 YYEEEE. This clonotype was sampled from a female donor with ovarian cancer. V gene TRBV5-6 combines with J gene TRBJ2-1; 8 bases map to TRBD1. The specimen was PBMCs, collected after low-dose radiotherapy plus immunotherapy. The CDR3, as DNA: TGTGCCAGCTGCTCCCACAGGGGGGTTTTCACTGAGCAGTTCTTC. Translation gives CASCSHRGVFTEQFF.